The source of this T cell receptor beta chain is a study of shared clonotypes between healthy human individuals. A single count supports this clone. Other DNA sequences from this sample encode an identical CDR3 as well. Healthy adults negative for HIV, lacking recent acute infections or vaccinations, served as donors. Every subset's genomic DNA went evenly onto several immunoSEQ plates. This table comes from immunoSEQ multiplex PCR, and its TCRdb copy is limited to in-frame clones, with some not included. The sample carries about a million clones, roughly 72% recorded once. CDR3 length: 14 amino acids. Germline V CDR1 and CDR2: SGHRS, YFSETQ. V lost 3 bases, J lost 3 bases, and 10 bases lay in between.

The sequencing sample was made of memory CD4+ T cells sorted from blood. This sample's subset: CD45RA-negative fraction. The rearrangement uses TRBV5-1 and TRBJ1-3, with unresolved D. This clonotype originated in a man aged 18 to 35 in good health. The CDR3 DNA is TGCGCCAGCAGCTCGGAGGGTAGTGGAAACACCATATATTTT. Amino acids: CASSSEGSGNTIYF.